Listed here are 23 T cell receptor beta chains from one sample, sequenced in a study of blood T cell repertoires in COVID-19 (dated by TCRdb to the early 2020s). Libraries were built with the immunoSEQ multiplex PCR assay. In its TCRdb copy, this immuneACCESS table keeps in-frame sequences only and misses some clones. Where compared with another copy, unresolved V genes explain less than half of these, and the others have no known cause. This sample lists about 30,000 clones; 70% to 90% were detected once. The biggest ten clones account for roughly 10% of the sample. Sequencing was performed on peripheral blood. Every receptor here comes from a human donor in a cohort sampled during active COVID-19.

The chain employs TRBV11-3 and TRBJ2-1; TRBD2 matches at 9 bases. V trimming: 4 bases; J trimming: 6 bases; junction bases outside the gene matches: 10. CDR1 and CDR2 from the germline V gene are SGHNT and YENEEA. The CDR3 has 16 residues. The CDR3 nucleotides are TGTGCCAGCAGCTCGGGGACTAGCAACGCTGTCAATGAGCAGTTCTTC. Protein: CASSSGTSNAVNEQFF. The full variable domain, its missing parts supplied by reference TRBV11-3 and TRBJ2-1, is EAGVVQSPRYKIIEKKQPVAFWCNPISGHNTLYWYLQNLGQGPELLIRYENEEAVDDSQLPKDRFSAERLKGVDSTLKIQPAELGDSAVYLCASSSGTSNAVNEQFFGPGTRLTVL.

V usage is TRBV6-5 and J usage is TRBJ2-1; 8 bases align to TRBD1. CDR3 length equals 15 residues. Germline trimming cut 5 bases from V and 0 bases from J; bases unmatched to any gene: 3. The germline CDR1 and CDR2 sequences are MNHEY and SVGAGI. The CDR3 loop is CASSHRGSSYNEQFF. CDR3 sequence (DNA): TGTGCCAGCAGTCACAGGGGGAGCTCCTACAATGAGCAGTTCTTC.

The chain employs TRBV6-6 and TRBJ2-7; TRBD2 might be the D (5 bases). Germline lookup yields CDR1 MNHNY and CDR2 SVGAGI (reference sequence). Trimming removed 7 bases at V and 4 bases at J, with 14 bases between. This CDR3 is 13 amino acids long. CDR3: CASTPPGLYEQYF. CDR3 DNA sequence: TGTGCCAGCACCCCGCCCGGACTTTACGAGCAGTACTTC.

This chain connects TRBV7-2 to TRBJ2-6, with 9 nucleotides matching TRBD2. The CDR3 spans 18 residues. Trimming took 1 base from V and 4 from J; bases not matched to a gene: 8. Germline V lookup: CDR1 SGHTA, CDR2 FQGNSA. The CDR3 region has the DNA TGTGCCAGCAGCTTAGGCCTAGCGGGGACGGGGGGGGCCAACGTCCTGACTTTC. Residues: CASSLGLAGTGGANVLTF.

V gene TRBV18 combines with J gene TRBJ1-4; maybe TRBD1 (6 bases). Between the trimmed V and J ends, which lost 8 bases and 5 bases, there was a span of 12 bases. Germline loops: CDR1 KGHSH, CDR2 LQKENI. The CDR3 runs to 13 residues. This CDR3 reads CASLRDTNEKLFF. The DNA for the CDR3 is TGTGCCAGCCTCCGGGACACCAATGAAAAACTGTTTTTT.

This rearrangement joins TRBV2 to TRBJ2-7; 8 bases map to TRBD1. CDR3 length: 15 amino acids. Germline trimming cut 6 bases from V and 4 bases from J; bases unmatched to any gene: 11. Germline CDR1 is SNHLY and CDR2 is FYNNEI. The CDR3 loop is CASSLGQEGIYEQYF. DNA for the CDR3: TGTGCCAGCAGCCTGGGACAGGAGGGCATTTACGAGCAGTACTTC.

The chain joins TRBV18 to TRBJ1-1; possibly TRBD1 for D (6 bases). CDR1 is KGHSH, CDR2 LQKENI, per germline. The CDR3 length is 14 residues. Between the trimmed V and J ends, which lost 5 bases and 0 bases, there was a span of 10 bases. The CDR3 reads CASSSDSMNTEAFF. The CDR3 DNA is TGTGCCAGCTCATCGGACAGCATGAACACTGAAGCTTTCTTT. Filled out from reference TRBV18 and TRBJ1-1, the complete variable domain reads NAGVMQNPRHLVRRRGQEARLRCSPMKGHSHVYWYRQLPEEGLKFMVYLQKENIIDESGMPKERFSAEFPKEGPSILRIQQVVRGDSAAYFCASSSDSMNTEAFFGQGTRLTVV.

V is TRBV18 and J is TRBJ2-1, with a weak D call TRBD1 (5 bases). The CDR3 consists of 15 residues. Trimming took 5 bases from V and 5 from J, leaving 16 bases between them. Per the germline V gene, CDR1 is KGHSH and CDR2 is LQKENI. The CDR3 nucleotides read TGTGCCAGCTCAGTTTTGCAGGGATCTAACAATGAGCAGTTCTTC. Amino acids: CASSVLQGSNNEQFF.

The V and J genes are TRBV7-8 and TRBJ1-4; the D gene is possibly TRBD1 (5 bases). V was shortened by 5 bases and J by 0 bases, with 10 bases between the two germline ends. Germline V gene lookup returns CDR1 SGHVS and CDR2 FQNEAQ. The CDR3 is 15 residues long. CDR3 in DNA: TGTGCCAGCAGCATGGGACTGGCAACTAATGAAAAACTGTTTTTT. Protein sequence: CASSMGLATNEKLFF.

CDR3 loop: CASSPRGGEMGYTF. The CDR3 region has the DNA TGTGCCAGCAGCCCCCGGGGGGGAGAAATGGGCTACACCTTC. This chain joins TRBV6-6 and TRBJ1-2; the D gene is possibly TRBD1 (5 bases). Trimming cost V 6 bases and J 8 bases, with 19 bases left between them. Per germline, CDR1 MNHNY and CDR2 SVGAGI (reference sequence). The CDR3 is made up of 14 amino acids.

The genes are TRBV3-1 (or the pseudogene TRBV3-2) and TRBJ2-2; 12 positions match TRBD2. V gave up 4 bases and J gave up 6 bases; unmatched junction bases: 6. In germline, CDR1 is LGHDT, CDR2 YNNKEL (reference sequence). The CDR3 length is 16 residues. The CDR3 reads CASSRQGTSGPGELFF. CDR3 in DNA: TGTGCCAGCAGCCGGCAGGGGACTAGCGGGCCCGGGGAGCTGTTTTTT.

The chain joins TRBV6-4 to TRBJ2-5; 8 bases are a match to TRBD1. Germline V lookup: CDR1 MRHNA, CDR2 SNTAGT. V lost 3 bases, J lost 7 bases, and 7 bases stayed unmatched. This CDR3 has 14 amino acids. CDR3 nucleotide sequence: TGTGCCAGCAGTGAAGGACAGGGAACTTCGACCCAGTACTTC. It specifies CASSEGQGTSTQYF.

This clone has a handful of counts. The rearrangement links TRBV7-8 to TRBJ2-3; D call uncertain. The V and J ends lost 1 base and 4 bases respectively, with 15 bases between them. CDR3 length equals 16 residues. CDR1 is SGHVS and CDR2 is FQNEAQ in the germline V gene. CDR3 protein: CASSLESGRFADTQYF. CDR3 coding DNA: TGTGCCAGCAGCTTAGAATCTGGCAGGTTCGCAGATACGCAGTATTTT.

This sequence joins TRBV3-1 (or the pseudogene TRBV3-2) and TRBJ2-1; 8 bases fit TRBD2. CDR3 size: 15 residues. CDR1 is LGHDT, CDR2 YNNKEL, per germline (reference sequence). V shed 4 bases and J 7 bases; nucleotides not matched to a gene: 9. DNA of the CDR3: TGTGCCAGCAGCCGCGGCGGGGGGCCGGGGAATGAGCAGTTCTTC. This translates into CASSRGGGPGNEQFF.

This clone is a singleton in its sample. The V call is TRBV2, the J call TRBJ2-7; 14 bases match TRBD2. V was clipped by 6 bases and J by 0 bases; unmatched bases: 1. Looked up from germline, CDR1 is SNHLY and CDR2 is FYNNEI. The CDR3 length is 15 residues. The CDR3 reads CASRGTSGSSYEQYF. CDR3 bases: TGTGCCAGCAGGGGGACTAGCGGGAGCTCCTACGAGCAGTACTTC.

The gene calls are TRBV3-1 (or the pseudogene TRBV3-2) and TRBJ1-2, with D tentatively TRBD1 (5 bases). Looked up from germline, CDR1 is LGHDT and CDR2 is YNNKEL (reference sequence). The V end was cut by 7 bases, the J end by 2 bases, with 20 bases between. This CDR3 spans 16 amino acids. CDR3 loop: CASTPSERRQNYGYTF. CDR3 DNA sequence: TGTGCCAGCACCCCCTCAGAGAGACGACAGAACTATGGCTACACCTTC.

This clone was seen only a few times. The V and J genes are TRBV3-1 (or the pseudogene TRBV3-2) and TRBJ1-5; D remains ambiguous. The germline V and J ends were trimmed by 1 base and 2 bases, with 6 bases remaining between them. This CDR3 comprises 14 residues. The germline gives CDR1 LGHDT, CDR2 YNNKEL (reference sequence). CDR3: CASSQAHRNQPQHF. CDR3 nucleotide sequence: TGTGCCAGCAGCCAAGCACATCGCAATCAGCCCCAGCATTTT.

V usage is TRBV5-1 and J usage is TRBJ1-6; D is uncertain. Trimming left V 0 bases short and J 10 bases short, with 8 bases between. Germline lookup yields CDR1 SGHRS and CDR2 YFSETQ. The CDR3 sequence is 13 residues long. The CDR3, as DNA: TGCGCCAGCAGCTTGGCCGGGTCCTCACCCCTCCACTTT. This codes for CASSLAGSSPLHF.

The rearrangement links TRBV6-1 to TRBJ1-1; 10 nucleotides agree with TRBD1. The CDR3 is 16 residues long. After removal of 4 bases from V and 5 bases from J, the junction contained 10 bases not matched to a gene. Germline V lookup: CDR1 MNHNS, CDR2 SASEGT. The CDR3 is CASSAGQGKRGTEAFF. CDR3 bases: TGTGCCAGCAGTGCGGGACAGGGGAAAAGGGGGACTGAAGCTTTCTTT.

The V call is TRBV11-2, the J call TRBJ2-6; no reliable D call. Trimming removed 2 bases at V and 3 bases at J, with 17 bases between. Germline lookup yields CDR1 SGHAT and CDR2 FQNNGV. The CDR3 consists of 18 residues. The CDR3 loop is CASSLRRTVPGGANVLTF. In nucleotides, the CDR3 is TGTGCCAGCAGCTTACGTCGCACAGTACCTGGTGGGGCCAACGTCCTGACTTTC.

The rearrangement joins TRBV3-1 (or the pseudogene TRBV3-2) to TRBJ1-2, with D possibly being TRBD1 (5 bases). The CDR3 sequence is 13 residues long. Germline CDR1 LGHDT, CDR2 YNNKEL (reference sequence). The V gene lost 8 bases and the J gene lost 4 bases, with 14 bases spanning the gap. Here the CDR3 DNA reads TGTGCCAGCCATGGGGGGGGTGGCTATGGCTACACCTTC. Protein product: CASHGGGGYGYTF.

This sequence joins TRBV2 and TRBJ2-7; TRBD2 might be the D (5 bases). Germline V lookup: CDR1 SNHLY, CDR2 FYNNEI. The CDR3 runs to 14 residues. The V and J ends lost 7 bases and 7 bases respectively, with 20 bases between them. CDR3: CASTMDSKPREQYF. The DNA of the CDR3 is TGTGCCAGCACCATGGACTCAAAACCGAGGGAGCAGTACTTC.

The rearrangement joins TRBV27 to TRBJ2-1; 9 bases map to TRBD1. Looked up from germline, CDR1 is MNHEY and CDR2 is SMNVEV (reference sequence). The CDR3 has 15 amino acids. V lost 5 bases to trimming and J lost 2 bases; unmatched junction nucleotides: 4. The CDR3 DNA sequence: TGTGCCAGCAGTCCCCGGGACAGGGCCTACAATGAGCAGTTCTTC. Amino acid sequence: CASSPRDRAYNEQFF.